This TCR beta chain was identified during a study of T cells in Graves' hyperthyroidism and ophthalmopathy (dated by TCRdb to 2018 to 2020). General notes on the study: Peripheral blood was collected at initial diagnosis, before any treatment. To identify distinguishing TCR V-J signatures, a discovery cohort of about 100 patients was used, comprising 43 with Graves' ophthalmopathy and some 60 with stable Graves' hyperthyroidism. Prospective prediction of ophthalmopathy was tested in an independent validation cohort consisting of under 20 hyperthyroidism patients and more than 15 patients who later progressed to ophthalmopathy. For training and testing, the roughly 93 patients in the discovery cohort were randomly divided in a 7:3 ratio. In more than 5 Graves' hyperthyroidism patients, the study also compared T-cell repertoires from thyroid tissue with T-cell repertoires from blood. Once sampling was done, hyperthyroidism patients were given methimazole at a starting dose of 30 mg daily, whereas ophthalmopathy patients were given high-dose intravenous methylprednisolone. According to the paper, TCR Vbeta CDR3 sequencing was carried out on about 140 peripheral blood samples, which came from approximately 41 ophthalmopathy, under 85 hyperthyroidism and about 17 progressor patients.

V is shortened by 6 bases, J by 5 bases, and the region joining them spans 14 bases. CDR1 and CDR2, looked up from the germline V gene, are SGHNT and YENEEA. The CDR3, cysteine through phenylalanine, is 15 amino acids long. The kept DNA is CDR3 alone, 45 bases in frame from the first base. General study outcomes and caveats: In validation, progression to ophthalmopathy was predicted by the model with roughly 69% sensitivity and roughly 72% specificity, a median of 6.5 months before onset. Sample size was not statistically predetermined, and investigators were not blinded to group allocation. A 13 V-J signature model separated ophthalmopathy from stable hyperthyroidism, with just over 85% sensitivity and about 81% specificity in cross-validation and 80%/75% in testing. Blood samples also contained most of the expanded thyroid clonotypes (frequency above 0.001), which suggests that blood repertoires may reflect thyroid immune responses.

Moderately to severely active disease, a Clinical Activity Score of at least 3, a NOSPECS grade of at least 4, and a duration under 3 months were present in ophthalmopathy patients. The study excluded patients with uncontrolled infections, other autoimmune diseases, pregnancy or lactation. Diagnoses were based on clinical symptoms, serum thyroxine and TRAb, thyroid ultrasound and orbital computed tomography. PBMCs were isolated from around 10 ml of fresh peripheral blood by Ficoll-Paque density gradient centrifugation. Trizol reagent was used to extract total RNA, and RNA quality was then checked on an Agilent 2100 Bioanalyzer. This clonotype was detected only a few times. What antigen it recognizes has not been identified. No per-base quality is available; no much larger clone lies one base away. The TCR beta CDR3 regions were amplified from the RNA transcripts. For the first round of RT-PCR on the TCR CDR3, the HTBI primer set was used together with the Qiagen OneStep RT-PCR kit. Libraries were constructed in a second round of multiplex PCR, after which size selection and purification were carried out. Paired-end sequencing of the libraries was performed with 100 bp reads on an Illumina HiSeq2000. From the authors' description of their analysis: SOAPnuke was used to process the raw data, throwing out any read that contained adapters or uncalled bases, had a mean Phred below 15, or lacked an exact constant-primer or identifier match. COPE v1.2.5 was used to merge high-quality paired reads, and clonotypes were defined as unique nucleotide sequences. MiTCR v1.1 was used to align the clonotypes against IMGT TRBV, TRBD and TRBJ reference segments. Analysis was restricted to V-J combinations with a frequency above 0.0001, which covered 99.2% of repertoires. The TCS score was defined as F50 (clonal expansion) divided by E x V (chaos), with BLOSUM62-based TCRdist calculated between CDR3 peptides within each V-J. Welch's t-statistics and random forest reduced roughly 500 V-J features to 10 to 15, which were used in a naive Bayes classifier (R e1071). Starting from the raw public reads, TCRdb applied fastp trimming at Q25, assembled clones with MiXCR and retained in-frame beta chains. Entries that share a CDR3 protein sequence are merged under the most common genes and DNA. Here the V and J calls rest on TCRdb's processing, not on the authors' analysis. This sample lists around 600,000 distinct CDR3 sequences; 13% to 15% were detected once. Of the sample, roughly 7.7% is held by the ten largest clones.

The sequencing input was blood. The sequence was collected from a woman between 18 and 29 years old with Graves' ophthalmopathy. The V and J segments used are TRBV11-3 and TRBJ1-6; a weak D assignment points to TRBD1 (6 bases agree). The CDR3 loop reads CASSGPGQNNSPLHF. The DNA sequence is TGTGCCAGCAGTGGCCCAGGACAGAATAATTCACCCCTCCACTTT.